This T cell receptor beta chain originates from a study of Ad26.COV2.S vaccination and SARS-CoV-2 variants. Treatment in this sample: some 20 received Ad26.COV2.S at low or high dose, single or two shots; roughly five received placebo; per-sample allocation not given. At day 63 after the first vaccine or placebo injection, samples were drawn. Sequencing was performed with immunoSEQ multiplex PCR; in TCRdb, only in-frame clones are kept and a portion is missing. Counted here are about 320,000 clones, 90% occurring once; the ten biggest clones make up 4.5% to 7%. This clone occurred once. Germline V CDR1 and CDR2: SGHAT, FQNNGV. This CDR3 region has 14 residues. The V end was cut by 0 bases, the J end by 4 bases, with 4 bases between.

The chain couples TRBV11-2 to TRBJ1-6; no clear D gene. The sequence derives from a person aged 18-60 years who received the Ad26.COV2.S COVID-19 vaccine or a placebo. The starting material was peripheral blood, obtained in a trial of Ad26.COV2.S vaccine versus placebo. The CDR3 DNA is TGTGCCAGCAGCTTAGAGGTGTATAATTCACCCCTCCACTTT. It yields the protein CASSLEVYNSPLHF. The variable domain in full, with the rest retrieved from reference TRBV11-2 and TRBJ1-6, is EAGVAQSPRYKIIEKRQSVAFWCNPISGHATLYWYQQILGQGPKLLIQFQNNGVVDDSQLPKDRFSAERLKGVDSTLKIQPAKLEDSAVYLCASSLEVYNSPLHFGNGTRLTVT.